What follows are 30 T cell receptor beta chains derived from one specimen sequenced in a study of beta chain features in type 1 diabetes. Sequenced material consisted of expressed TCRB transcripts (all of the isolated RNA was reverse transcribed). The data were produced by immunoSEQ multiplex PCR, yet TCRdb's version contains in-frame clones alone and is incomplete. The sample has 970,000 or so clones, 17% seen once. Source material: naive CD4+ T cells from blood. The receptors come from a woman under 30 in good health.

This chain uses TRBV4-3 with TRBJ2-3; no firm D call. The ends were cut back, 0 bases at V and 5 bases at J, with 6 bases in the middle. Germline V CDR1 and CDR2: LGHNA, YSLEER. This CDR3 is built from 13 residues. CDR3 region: CASSQEERDTQYF. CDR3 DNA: TGCGCCAGCAGCCAAGAAGAGAGAGATACGCAGTATTTT.

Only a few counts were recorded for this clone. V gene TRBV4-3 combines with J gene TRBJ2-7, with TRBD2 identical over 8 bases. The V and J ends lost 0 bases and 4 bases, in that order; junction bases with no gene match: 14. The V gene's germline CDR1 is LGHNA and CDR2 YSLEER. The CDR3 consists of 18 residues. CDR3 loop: CASSQDISPSGRGYEQYF. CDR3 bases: TGCGCCAGCAGCCAAGATATAAGCCCTAGCGGGCGTGGTTACGAGCAGTACTTC.

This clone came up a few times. The CDR3: CATSVAVSGNTIYF. CDR3 bases: TGTGCCACCTCTGTCGCGGTATCTGGAAACACCATATATTTT. The chain links TRBV19 to TRBJ1-3; the D is unclear. With 10 bases removed from V and 1 base from J, the gap between germline ends came to 14 bases. The CDR3 is 14 amino acids. Germline CDR1 reads LNHDA; CDR2 reads SQIVND (reference sequence).

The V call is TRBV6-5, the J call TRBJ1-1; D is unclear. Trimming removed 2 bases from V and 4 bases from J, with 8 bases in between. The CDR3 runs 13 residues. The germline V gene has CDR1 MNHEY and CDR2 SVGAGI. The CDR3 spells CASSYGQSTEAFF. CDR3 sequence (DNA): TGTGCCAGCAGTTACGGCCAGAGCACTGAAGCTTTCTTT.

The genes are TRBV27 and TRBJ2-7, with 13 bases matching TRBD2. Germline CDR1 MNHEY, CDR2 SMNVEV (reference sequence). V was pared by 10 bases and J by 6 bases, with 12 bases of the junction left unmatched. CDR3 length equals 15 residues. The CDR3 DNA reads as TGTGCCATACGGACTAGCGGGAGTTTTGGAGGCGAGCAGTACTTC. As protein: CAIRTSGSFGGEQYF.

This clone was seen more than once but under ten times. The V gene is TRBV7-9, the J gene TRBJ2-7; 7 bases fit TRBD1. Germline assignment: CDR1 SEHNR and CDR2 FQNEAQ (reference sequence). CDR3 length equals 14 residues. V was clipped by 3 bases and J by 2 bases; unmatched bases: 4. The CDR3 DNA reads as TGTGCCAGCAGCTTTAACAGGGGTCCCTACGAGCAGTACTTC. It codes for CASSFNRGPYEQYF.

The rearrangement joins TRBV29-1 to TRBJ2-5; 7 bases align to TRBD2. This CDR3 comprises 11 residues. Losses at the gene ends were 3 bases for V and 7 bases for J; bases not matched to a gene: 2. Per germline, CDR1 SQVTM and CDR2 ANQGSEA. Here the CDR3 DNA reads TGCAGCGTTGATCCGGGGGGGACCCAGTACTTC. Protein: CSVDPGGTQYF.

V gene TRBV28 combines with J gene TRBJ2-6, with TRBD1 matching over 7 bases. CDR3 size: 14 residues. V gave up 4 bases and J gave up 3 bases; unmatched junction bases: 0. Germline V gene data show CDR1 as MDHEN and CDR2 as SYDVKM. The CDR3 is CASSSGGGANVLTF. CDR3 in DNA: TGTGCCAGCAGTTCAGGGGGTGGGGCCAACGTCCTGACTTTC.

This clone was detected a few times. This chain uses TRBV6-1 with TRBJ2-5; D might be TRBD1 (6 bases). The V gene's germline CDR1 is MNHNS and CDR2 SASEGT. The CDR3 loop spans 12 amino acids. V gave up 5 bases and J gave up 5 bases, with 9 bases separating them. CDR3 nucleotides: TGTGCCAGCAGTATGGACAGCGAGACCCAGTACTTC. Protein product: CASSMDSETQYF.

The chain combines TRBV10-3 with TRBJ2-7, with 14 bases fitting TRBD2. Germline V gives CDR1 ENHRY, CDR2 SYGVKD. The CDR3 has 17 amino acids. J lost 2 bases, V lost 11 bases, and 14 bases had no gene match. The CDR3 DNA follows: TGTGCCTCAACCGGGACTAGCGGGAGTTCTATTACCTACGAGCAGTACTTC. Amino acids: CASTGTSGSSITYEQYF.

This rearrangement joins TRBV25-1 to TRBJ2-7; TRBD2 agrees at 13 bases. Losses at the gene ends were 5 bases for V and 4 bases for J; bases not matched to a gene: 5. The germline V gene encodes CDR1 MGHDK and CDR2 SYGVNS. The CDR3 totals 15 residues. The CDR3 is CASSRTSGRGYEQYF. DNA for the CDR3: TGTGCCAGCAGTCGGACTAGCGGGAGAGGGTACGAGCAGTACTTC.

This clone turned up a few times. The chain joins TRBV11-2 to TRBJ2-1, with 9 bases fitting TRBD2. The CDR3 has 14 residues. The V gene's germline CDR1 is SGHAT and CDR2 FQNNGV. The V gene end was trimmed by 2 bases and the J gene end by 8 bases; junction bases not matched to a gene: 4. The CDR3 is CASSLMAGGYEQFF. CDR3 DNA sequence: TGTGCCAGCAGCTTAATGGCGGGAGGGTATGAGCAGTTCTTC.

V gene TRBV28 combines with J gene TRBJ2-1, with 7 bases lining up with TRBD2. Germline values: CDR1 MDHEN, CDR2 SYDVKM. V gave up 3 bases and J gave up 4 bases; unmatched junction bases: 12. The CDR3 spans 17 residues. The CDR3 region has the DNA TGTGCCAGCAGTTTGCGGGACTACCGGCGGTATTACAATGAGCAGTTCTTC. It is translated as CASSLRDYRRYYNEQFF.

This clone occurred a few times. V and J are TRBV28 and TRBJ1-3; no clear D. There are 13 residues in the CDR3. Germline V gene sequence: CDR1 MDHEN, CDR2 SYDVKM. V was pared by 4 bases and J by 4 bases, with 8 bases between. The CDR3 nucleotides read TGTGCCAGCAGTTCAAACGGGGGAAACACCATATATTTT. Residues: CASSSNGGNTIYF.

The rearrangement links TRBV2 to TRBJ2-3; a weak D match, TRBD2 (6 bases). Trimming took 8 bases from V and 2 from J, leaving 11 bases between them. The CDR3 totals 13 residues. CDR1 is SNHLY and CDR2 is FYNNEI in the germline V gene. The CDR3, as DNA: TGTGCCAGCCATCGGGACTTCACAGATACGCAGTATTTT. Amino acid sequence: CASHRDFTDTQYF.

The CDR3 sequence is CASRVGDTNTDTQYF. The CDR3 DNA sequence: TGCGCCAGCAGAGTTGGAGACACTAACACAGATACGCAGTATTTT. The chain uses TRBV5-1 and TRBJ2-3; D is unresolved. Germline CDR1 reads SGHRS; CDR2 reads YFSETQ. The CDR3 extends over 15 amino acids. The V and J ends lost 5 bases and 2 bases respectively, with 15 bases between them.

In nucleotides, the CDR3 is TGTGCCAGCTCACCATCGTCCAGGGGTTCCGGGGCCAACGTCCTGACTTTC. Residues: CASSPSSRGSGANVLTF. The rearrangement links TRBV18 to TRBJ2-6, with a weak D call TRBD1 (6 bases). The V end lost 2 bases, the J end lost 4 bases, and 15 bases lay between the germline ends. The CDR3 extends over 17 amino acids. Germline V CDR1 and CDR2: KGHSH, LQKENI.

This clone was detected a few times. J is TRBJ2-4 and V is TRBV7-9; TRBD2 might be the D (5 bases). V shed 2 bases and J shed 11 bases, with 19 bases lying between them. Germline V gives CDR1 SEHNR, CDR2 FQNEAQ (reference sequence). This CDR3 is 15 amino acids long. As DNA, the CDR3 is TGTGCCAGCAGCTTATATCGGGGTAGCCCTAACGTTCAGTACTTC. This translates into CASSLYRGSPNVQYF.

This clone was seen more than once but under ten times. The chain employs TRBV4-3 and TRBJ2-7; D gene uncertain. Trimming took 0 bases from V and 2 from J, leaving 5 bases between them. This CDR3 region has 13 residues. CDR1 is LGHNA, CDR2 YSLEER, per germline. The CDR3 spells CASSQDRPYEQYF. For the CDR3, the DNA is TGCGCCAGCAGCCAAGACCGGCCCTACGAGCAGTACTTC.

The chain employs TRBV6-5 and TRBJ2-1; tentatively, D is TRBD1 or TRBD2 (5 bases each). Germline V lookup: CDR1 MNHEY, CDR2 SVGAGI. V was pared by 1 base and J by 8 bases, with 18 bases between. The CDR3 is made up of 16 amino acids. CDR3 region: CASSYFRGFGADEQFF. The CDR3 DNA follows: TGTGCCAGCAGTTACTTCCGTGGGTTCGGGGCCGATGAGCAGTTCTTC.

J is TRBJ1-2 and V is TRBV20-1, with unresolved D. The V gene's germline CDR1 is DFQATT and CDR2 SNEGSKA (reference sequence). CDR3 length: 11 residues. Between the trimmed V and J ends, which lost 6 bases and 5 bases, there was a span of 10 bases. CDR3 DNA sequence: TGCAGTGCGCAACAGCATTATGGCTACACCTTC. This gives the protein CSAQQHYGYTF.

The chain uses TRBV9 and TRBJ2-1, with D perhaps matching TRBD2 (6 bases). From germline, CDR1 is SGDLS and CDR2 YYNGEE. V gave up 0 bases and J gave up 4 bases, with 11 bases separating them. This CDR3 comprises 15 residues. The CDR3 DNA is TGTGCCAGCAGCGTAGTAGCGGAGGGGTACAATGAGCAGTTCTTC. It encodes CASSVVAEGYNEQFF.

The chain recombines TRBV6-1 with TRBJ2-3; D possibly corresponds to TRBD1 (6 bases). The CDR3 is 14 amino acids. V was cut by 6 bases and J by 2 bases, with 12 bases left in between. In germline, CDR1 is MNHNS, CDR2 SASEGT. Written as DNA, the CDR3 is TGTGCCAGCAGCCGGGACACAATCACAGATACGCAGTATTTT. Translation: CASSRDTITDTQYF.

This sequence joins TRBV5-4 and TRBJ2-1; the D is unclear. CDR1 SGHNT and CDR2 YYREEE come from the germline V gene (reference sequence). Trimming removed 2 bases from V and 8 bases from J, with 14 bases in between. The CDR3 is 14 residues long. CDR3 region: CASSLSLKGDEQFF. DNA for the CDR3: TGTGCCAGCAGCTTAAGCCTAAAGGGCGATGAGCAGTTCTTC.

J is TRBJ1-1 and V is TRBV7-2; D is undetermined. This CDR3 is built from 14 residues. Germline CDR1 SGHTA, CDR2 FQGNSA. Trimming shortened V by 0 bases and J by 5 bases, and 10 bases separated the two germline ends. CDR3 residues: CASSLATLRTEAFF. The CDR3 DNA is TGTGCCAGCAGCTTAGCGACACTACGAACTGAAGCTTTCTTT.

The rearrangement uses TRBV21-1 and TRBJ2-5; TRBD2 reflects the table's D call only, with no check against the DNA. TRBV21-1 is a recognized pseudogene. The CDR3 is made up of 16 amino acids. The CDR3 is CASSIRTSFKGETQYF. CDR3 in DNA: TGTGCCAGCAGCATACGGACTAGCTTTAAGGGGGAGACCCAGTACTTC.

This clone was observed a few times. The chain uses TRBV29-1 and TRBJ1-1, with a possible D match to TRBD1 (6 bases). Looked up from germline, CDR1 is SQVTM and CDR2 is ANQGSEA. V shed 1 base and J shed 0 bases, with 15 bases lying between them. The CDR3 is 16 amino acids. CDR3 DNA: TGCAGCGTTGAAGGGGGGCGCGGGGTTATGAACACTGAAGCTTTCTTT. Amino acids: CSVEGGRGVMNTEAFF.

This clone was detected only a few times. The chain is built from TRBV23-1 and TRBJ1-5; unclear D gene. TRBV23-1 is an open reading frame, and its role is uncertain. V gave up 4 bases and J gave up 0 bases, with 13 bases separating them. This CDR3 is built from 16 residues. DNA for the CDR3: TGCGCCAGCAGTCGTATAACCGCAAATAGCAATCAGCCCCAGCATTTT. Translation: CASSRITANSNQPQHF.

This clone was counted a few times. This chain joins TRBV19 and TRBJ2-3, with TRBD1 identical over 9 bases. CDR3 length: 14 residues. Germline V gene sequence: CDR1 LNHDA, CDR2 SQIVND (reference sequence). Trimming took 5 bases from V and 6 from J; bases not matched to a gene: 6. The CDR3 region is CASSPRTGVDTQYF. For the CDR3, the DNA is TGTGCCAGTAGTCCCAGGACAGGGGTTGATACGCAGTATTTT.

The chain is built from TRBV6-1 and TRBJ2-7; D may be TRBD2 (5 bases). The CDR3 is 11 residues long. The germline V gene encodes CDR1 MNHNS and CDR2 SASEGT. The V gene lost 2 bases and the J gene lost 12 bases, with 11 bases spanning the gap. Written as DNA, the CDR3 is TGTGCCAGCAGTGAAACGGGGTTTCGGTACTTC. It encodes CASSETGFRYF.